The clone carrying this TCR beta chain was seen just once. This specimen belongs to a study of early stage breast cancer tumors. Study details: The ER+/PR+/HER2- tumors included roughly eight ductal and a handful of lobular carcinomas.

The method was immunoSEQ multiplex PCR; TCRdb's version includes in-frame clones alone and lacks a portion of them. The table shows more than 7,500 clones, with 71% occurring only once. Per the germline V gene, CDR1 is SGHNT and CDR2 is YENEEA. Trimming removed 5 bases from V and 2 bases from J, with 15 bases in between. The CDR3 runs to 15 residues. This TCR was recovered from a person in their sixties with breast cancer. The sequenced material came from normal breast tissue next to the tumor. The chain joins TRBV11-3 to TRBJ2-5, with a weak D call TRBD1 (6 bases). In nucleotides, the CDR3 is TGTGCCAGCAGCGATATAAACACAGGGCAAGAGACCCAGTACTTC. Translated: CASSDINTGQETQYF.